These T cell receptor beta chains were read from a single sample in a study of CD8+CD57+ T cells in acquired aplastic anemia. TCRdb recomputed calls from the reads with MiXCR, one row per CDR3 protein. Of about half a million distinct CDR3 sequences in the sample, more than 25% are singletons; the top ten hold less than 0.85%. The sequenced material came from sorted CD4+, CD8+, or CD8+CD57+ T cells (not recorded which) from PBMCs. The receptor source for this set is a human donor with aplastic anemia. The conserved cysteine and the conserved F or W are not part of the CDR3 here.

J gene: TRBJ1-1
V gene: TRBV4-1
CDR3 protein: ASSPERVREAF

J gene: TRBJ1-2
V gene: TRBV7-2
CDR3 protein: ASSIQGDDYGYT

J gene: TRBJ1-6
V gene: TRBV5-1
CDR3 protein: ASSSGQGTSPLH

J gene: TRBJ2-2
V gene: TRBV20-1
CDR3 protein: SARDGTRELF

J gene: TRBJ2-1
V gene: TRBV20-1
CDR3 protein: SAHSSWEQF

J gene: TRBJ2-1
V gene: TRBV9
CDR3 protein: ASSLPGHYNEQF

J gene: TRBJ2-7
V gene: TRBV25-1
CDR3 protein: AGSASPRDRSSYEQY

J gene: TRBJ2-7
V gene: TRBV20-1
CDR3 protein: SVPTSGSYEQY

J gene: TRBJ2-1
V gene: TRBV20-1
CDR3 protein: SAPSGWDQF

J gene: TRBJ2-5
V gene: TRBV20-1
CDR3 protein: SVLTLKQGETQY

J gene: TRBJ2-3
V gene: TRBV19
CDR3 protein: ASSILGRTGAPDTQY

J gene: TRBJ1-1
V gene: TRBV20-1
CDR3 protein: SARDPTGDFEAF

J gene: TRBJ2-7
V gene: TRBV20-1
CDR3 protein: SARDGTSRIYEQY

J gene: TRBJ1-2
V gene: TRBV20-1
CDR3 protein: SASYPRQGANYGYT

J gene: TRBJ1-1
V gene: TRBV19
CDR3 protein: ASSIASRQAF

J gene: TRBJ2-1
V gene: TRBV11-2
CDR3 protein: ASSLQAAVTYNEQF

J gene: TRBJ2-1
V gene: TRBV7-2
CDR3 protein: ASSLGWGNNEQF

J gene: TRBJ1-2
V gene: TRBV10-3
CDR3 protein: AISESSMQVGYT

J gene: TRBJ2-1
V gene: TRBV4-1
CDR3 protein: ASSQGQDFLVDEQF

J gene: TRBJ1-2
V gene: TRBV6-1
CDR3 protein: ASSDGTLLGYT

J gene: TRBJ2-1
V gene: TRBV7-2
CDR3 protein: ASSWRGTSAPEQF

J gene: TRBJ1-1
V gene: TRBV9
CDR3 protein: ASNRGGTEAF